This TCR beta chain is from a study of cytomegalovirus exposure and HLA in healthy donors. Comment on this clone: Its antigen is still unknown.

Regarding the study as a whole: Altogether, more than 150 TCR beta chains were recorded as cytomegalovirus-associated. Later on, analysis showed that most CMV-associated TCR beta chains appeared to be HLA-restricted.

V was shortened by 4 bases and J by 2 bases, with 12 bases between the two germline ends. Germline CDR1 is SGDLS and CDR2 is YYNGEE. The CDR3 sequence is 14 residues long. The study sampled nominally healthy donors, though unrecorded immune exposures were likely. The PCR had 60 Vbeta and 13 Jbeta primers. The data were produced by immunoSEQ multiplex PCR, yet TCRdb's version contains in-frame clones alone and is incomplete. This sample has some 110,000 clones; approximately 80% occur once, and the top ten carry less than 4.5%. This rearrangement joins TRBV9 to TRBJ1-2; a weak D match, TRBD1 (6 bases). The source material was PBMCs. This TCR came from a man in his forties in good health and CMV-seronegative. The CDR3 protein is CASSPLGANYGYTF. CDR3 nucleotides: TGTGCCAGCAGCCCTCTGGGGGCGAACTATGGCTACACCTTC.